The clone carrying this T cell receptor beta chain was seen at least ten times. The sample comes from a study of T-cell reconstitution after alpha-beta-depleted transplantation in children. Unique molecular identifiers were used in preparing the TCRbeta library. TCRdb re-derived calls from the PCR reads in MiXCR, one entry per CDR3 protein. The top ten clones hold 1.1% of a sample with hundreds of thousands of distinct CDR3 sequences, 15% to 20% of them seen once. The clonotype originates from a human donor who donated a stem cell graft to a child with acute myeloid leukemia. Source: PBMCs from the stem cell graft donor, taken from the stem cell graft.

The CDR3 is CSAWGQGNYGYTF. The DNA for the CDR3 is TGCAGTGCCTGGGGACAGGGTAACTATGGCTACACCTTC. The V gene is TRBV20-1, the J gene TRBJ1-2, with TRBD1 identical over 9 bases. This CDR3 comprises 13 residues. CDR1 and CDR2 (germline): DFQATT, SNEGSKA (reference sequence). The V gene end was trimmed by 6 bases and the J gene end by 1 base; junction bases not matched to a gene: 3.